The clone carrying this T cell receptor beta chain was observed a few times. No antigen is known for it. Cells were stimulated with CMV-infected fibroblast lysates at about 9.4 ug/mL. Sorted nonresponding memory CD4+ T cells were CD40L-negative, CD69-negative, CD45RO-high. The germline CDR1 and CDR2 sequences are MNHEY and SVGAGI. The CDR3 has 13 residues. V was pared by 6 bases and J by 0 bases, with 8 bases between. This specimen belongs to a study of persistence of HIV-infected CD4 T cells. Whole-study context: The sample holds CD4+ T cells responsive to CMV or HIV-1 Gag. A median of 8 years of suppressive ART preceded sampling. Study-wide points: Antigen-responding cells were enriched for degenerate expanded CDR3beta sequences. Within sorted populations, more oligoclonal TCRs accompanied more oligoclonal proviruses.

Sequencing used immunoSEQ version 4 in survey mode. Only in-frame clones appear in the TCRdb table, and some are missing; sequencing was by immunoSEQ multiplex PCR. The sample includes 25,000 to 30,000 clones, roughly four fifths of them seen just once. The sequence derives from an adult man with HIV who was CMV-seropositive. The source material was CD4+ T cells sorted from PBMCs after 18-hour stimulation, sampled from a patient who received antiretroviral therapy. The chain carries TRBV6-5 and TRBJ1-1; D gene uncertain. CDR3 protein: CASSGELNTEAFF. The CDR3 nucleotides are TGTGCCAGCAGCGGCGAATTGAACACTGAAGCTTTCTTT.